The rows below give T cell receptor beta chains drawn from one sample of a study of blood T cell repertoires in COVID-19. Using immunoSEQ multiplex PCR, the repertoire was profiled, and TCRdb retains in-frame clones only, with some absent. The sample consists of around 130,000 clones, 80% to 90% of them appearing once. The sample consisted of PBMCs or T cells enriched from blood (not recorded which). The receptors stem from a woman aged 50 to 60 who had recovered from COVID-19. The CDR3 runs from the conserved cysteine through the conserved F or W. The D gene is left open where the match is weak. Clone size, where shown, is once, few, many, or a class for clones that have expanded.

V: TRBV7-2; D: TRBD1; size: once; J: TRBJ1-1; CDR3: CASSSGQGRNAEAFF; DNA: TGTGCCAGCAGCTCCGGACAGGGACGGAACGCTGAAGCTTTCTTT
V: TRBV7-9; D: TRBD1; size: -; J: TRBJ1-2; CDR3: CASSSRRGDRPYGYTF; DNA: TGTGCCAGCAGCTCCAGGAGAGGGGACAGGCCCTATGGCTACACCTTC
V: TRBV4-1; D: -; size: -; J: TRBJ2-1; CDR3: CASSQDGGGFYNEQFF; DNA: TGCGCCAGCAGCCAAGATGGGGGGGGCTTCTACAATGAGCAGTTCTTC
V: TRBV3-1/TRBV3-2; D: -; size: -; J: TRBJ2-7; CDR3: CASSQDSEYF; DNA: TGTGCCAGCAGCCAAGATTCGGAGTACTTC
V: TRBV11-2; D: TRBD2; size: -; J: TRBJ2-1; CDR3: CASGRAGTSGSYNEQFF; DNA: TGTGCCAGCGGCCGTGCTGGGACTAGCGGGTCCTACAATGAGCAGTTCTTC
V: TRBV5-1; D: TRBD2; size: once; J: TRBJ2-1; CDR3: CASSPLDSGGVNEQFF; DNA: TGCGCCAGCAGCCCCCTTGATAGCGGGGGGGTCAATGAGCAGTTCTTC
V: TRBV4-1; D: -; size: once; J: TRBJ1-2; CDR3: CASSQGGATGYTF; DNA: TGCGCCAGCAGCCAAGGGGGCGCCACGGGCTACACCTTC
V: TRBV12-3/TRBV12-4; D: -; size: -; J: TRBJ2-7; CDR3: CASNPVRAYEQYF; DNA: TGTGCCAGCAACCCCGTCAGGGCCTACGAGCAGTACTTC
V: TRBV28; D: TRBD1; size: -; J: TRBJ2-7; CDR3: CASSRTGLYEQYF; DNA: TGTGCCAGCAGTCGGACAGGGTTATACGAGCAGTACTTC
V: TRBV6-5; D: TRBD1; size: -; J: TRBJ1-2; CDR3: CAVGDSSYGYTF; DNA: TGTGCCGTTGGGGACAGTTCCTATGGCTACACCTTC
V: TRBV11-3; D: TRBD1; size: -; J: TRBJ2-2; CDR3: CASSPRDRATNTGELFF; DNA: TGTGCCAGCAGCCCAAGGGACAGGGCTACGAACACCGGGGAGCTGTTTTTT
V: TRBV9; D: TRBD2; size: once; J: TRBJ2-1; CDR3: CASSVRGGGLAVVSSYNEQFF; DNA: TGTGCCAGCAGCGTAAGAGGTGGGGGACTAGCGGTAGTAAGCTCCTACAATGAGCAGTTCTTC
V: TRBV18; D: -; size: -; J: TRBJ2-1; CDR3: CASSGQTLLNNNEQFF; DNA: TGTGCCAGCTCAGGACAGACCCTCCTCAACAACAATGAGCAGTTCTTC
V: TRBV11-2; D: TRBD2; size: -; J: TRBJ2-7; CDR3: CASSLGLAGGYEQYF; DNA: TGTGCCAGCAGCTTAGGACTAGCGGGGGGGTACGAGCAGTACTTC